The rows below give T cell receptor beta chains drawn from one sample of a study of graft-versus-host responses after intestinal transplantation. Here immunoSEQ multiplex PCR was the method, and the copy in TCRdb shows in-frame clones only, minus some. Among 60,000 to 75,000 clones listed, about nine tenths were seen once. This specimen was ileum tissue, taken less than 400 days after transplant. The receptors shown here come from a human patient who received an intestinal transplant, so some T cells may come from the graft donor. Both conserved end residues are part of each CDR3. A D gene is named only where the DNA matches it firmly. Part of the rows lack a size; the others show once, few, many or a class for expanded clones.

D gene | clone size | J gene | V gene | CDR3 protein | CDR3 DNA
NA | NA | TRBJ2-2 | TRBV7-6 | CASTLEGSNTGELFF | TGTGCCAGCACCCTTGAGGGATCGAACACCGGGGAGCTGTTTTTT
NA | NA | TRBJ2-4 | TRBV28 | CASSLGSTNIQYF | TGTGCCAGCAGTTTGGGGTCCACAAACATTCAGTACTTC
TRBD1 | once | TRBJ1-2 | TRBV15 | CATSRGQGGGYTF | TGTGCCACCAGCAGGGGACAGGGGGGTGGCTACACCTTC
TRBD2 | once | TRBJ2-1 | TRBV9 | CASSQSGGGDEQFF | TGTGCCAGCAGCCAGTCGGGCGGGGGGGATGAGCAGTTCTTC
TRBD2 | NA | TRBJ2-7 | TRBV6-5 | CASSYFRGVGYEQYF | TGTGCCAGCAGTTATTTCCGGGGGGTAGGCTACGAGCAGTACTTC
NA | NA | TRBJ1-3 | TRBV7-2 | CASSFSPRGNTIYF | TGTGCCAGCAGCTTTAGTCCCAGGGGAAACACCATATATTTT
TRBD2 | NA | TRBJ2-1 | TRBV10-2 | CASSASGTYNEQFF | TGCGCCAGCAGTGCTAGCGGGACCTACAATGAGCAGTTCTTC
NA | NA | TRBJ2-3 | TRBV6-1 | CASSESYGSTQYF | TGTGCCAGCAGTGAATCTTATGGGAGTACGCAGTATTTT
NA | NA | TRBJ2-3 | TRBV5-3 | CARSFQEGGTDTQYF | TGTGCCAGAAGCTTCCAGGAAGGGGGCACAGATACGCAGTATTTT
NA | once | TRBJ1-2 | TRBV6-6 | CASSYGAGKGYTF | TGTGCCAGCAGTTACGGGGCAGGAAAAGGCTACACCTTC
NA | NA | TRBJ1-2 | TRBV9 | CASSPTGDSYGYTF | TGTGCCAGCAGCCCGACAGGAGACTCCTATGGCTACACCTTC
TRBD2 | NA | TRBJ2-7 | TRBV6-5 | CASRLTSGEFYEQYF | TGTGCCAGCAGGTTAACTAGCGGGGAGTTCTACGAGCAGTACTTC
NA | NA | TRBJ2-7 | TRBV28 | CASSTPTPYEQYF | TGTGCCAGCAGCACTCCCACCCCTTACGAGCAGTACTTC
NA | once | TRBJ1-1 | TRBV11-2 | CASRPEEDTEAFF | TGTGCCAGTCGACCCGAGGAGGACACTGAAGCTTTCTTT
TRBD2 | NA | TRBJ2-1 | TRBV30 | CAWSVPGGGREGNEQFF | TGTGCCTGGAGTGTACCGGGAGGGGGGCGGGAGGGCAATGAGCAGTTCTTC
NA | NA | TRBJ1-1 | TRBV5-1 | CASSLVERRWTEAFF | TGCGCCAGCAGCTTAGTCGAGCGTAGATGGACTGAAGCTTTCTTT
TRBD2 | NA | TRBJ2-7 | TRBV6-1 | CASKRGEYEQYF | TGTGCCAGCAAACGGGGGGAATACGAGCAGTACTTC
NA | NA | TRBJ1-5 | TRBV19 | CASSAGQPQHF | TGTGCCAGTAGTGCGGGTCAGCCCCAGCATTTT
NA | few | TRBJ2-3 | TRBV2 | CASRPSADTQYF | TGTGCCAGCAGACCCAGCGCCGATACGCAGTATTTT
NA | NA | TRBJ1-1 | TRBV7-9 | CASSPLEAGNTEAFF | TGTGCCAGCAGCCCCCTGGAGGCAGGGAACACTGAAGCTTTCTTT
TRBD2 | NA | TRBJ2-2 | TRBV27 | CASSFLRETLGELFF | TGTGCCAGCAGTTTTTTGCGGGAGACGCTGGGGGAGCTGTTTTTT